This TCR beta chain was found in a study of vaccination and CD4 T cells after COVID-19. Comment on this clonotype: Its antigen remains unidentified.

Specified treatment: roughly 10-day PBMC culture with coronavirus spike peptide pools or control peptides (ViraFEST assay). The ends lost 5 bases at V and 5 bases at J; junction bases unmatched: 4. The germline CDR1 and CDR2 sequences are DFQATT and SNEGSKA (reference sequence). This CDR3 is built from 14 residues. Cultured CD4+ T-cell DNA underwent Oncomine TCR Beta short-read sequencing. Via MiXCR, TCRdb re-called the PCR reads, giving one row per CDR3 protein. The table lists just over 15,000 distinct CDR3 sequences, 58% of them singletons, with about 12% in the top ten. The sequencing input was CD4+ T cells from blood, cultured in vitro. The clonotype originates from a human donor who had recovered from COVID-19. J is TRBJ2-1 and V is TRBV20-1; 12 bases are shared with TRBD2. In nucleotides, the CDR3 is TGCAGTGCTGTCCTAGCGGGAGGGCACAATGAGCAGTTCTTC. Residues: CSAVLAGGHNEQFF.